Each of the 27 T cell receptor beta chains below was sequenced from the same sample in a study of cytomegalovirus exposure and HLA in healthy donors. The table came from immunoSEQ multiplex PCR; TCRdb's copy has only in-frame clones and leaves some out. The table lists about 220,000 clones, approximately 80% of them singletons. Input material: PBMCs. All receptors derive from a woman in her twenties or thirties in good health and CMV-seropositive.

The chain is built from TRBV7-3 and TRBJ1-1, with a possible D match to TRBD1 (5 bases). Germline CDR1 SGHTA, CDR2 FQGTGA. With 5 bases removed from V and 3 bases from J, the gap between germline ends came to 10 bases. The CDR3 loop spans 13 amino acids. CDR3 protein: CASSPQGDTEAFF. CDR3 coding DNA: TGTGCCAGCAGCCCGCAGGGTGACACTGAAGCTTTCTTT.

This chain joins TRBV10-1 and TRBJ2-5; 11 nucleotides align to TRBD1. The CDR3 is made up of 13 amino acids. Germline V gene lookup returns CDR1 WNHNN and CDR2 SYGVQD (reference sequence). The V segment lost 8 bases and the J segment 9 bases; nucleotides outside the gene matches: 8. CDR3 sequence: CASSSGQGASQYF. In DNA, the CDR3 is TGCGCCAGCTCCTCCGGACAGGGGGCGTCCCAGTACTTC.

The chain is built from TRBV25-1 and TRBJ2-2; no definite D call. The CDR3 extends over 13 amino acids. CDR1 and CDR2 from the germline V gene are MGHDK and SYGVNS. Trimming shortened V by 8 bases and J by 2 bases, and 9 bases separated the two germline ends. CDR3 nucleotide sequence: TGTGCCAGCGCGCCCACAAACACCGGGGAGCTGTTTTTT. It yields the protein CASAPTNTGELFF.

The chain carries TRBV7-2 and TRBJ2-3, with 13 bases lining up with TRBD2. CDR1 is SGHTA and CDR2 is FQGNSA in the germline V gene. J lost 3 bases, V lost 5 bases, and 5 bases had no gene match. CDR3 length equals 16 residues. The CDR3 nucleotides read TGTGCCAGCAGCAGACTAGCGGGAGGAGGTACAGATACGCAGTATTTT. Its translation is CASSRLAGGGTDTQYF.

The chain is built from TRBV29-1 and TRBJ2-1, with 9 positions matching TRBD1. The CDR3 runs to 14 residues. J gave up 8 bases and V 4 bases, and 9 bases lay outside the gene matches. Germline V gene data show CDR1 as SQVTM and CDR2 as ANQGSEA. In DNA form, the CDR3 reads TGCAGCGTTGGGAGGGACAGGGTAGACGATGAGCAGTTCTTC. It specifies CSVGRDRVDDEQFF.

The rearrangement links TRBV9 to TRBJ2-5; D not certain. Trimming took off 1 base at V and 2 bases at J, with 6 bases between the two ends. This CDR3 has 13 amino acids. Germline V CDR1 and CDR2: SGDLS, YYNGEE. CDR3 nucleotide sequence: TGTGCCAGCAGCGTACGGCCTCAAGAGACCCAGTACTTC. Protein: CASSVRPQETQYF.

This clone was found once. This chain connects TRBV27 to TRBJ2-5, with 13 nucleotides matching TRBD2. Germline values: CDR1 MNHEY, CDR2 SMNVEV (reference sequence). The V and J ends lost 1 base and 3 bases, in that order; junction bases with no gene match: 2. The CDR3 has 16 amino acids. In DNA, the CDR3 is TGTGCCAGCAGTTTATATGGGACTAGCGGGAAAGAGACCCAGTACTTC. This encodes CASSLYGTSGKETQYF.

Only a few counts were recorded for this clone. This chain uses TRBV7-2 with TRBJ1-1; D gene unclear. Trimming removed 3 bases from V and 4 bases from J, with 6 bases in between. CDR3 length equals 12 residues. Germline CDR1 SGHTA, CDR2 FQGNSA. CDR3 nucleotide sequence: TGTGCCAGCAGCTTGGGTTTCACTGAAGCTTTCTTT. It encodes CASSLGFTEAFF.

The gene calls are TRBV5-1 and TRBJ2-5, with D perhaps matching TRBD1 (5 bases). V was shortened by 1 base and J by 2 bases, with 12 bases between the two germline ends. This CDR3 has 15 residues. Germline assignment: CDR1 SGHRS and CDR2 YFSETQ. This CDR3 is CASSLYGARQETQYF. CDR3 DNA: TGCGCCAGCAGCTTGTATGGGGCCCGGCAAGAGACCCAGTACTTC.

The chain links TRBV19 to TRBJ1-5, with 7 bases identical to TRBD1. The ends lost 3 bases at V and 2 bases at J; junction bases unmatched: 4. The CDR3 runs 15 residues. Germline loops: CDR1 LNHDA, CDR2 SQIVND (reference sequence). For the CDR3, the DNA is TGTGCCAGTAGTATGGGAGGGGGCGGCAATCAGCCCCAGCATTTT. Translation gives CASSMGGGGNQPQHF.

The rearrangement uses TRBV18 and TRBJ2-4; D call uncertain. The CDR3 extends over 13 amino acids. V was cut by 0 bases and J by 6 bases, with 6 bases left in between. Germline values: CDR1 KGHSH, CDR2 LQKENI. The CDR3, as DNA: TGTGCCAGCTCACCACCGTCCAGAAACATTCAGTACTTC. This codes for CASSPPSRNIQYF.

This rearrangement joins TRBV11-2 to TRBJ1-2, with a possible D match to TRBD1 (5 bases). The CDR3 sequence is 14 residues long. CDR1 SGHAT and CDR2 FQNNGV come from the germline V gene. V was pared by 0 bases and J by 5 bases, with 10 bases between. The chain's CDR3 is CASSLEGTTYGYTF. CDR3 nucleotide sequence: TGTGCCAGCAGCTTAGAAGGGACTACTTATGGCTACACCTTC.

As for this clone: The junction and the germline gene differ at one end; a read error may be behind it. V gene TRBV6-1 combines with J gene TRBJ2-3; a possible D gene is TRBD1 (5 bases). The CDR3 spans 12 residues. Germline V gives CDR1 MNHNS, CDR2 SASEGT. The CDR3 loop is CASKNYAGSSTF. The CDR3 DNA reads TGTGCCAGCAAAAACTATGCAGGGTCCTCCACTTTT.

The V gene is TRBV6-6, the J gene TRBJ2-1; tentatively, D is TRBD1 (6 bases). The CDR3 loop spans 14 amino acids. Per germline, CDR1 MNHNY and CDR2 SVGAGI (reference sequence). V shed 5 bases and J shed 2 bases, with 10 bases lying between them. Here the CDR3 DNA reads TGTGCCAGCAGTACCAGGGACACCTACAATGAGCAGTTCTTC. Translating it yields CASSTRDTYNEQFF.

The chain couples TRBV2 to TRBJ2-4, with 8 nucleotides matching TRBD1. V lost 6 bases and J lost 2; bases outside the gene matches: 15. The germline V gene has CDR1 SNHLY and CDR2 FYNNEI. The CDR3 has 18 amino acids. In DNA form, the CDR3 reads TGTGCCAGCAGGGACACAGGGGGGCCCTTTAACTCCAAAAACATTCAGTACTTC. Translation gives CASRDTGGPFNSKNIQYF.

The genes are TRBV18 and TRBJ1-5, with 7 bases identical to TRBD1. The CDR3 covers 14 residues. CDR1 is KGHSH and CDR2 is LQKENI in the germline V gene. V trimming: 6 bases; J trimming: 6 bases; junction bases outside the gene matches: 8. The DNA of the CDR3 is TGTGCCAGCTCCCTCGACAGGGACGGTCAGCCCCAGCATTTT. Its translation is CASSLDRDGQPQHF.

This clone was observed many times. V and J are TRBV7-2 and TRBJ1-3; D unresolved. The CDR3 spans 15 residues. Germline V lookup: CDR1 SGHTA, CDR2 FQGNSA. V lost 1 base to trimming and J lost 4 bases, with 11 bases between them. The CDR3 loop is CASSLVGNAGNTIYF. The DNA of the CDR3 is TGTGCCAGCAGCTTAGTCGGTAATGCGGGAAACACCATATATTTT.

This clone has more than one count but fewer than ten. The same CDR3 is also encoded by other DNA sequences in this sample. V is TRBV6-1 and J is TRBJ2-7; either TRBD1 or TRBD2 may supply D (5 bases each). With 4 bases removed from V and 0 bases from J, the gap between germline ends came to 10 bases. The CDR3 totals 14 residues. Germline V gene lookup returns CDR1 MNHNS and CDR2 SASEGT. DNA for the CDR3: TGTGCCAGCAGTGGAGGGGAGAGCTCCTACGAGCAGTACTTC. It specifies CASSGGESSYEQYF.

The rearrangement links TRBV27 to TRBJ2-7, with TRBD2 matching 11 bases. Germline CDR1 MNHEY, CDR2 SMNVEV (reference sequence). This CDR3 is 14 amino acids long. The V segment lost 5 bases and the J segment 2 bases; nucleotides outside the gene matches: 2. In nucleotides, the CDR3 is TGTGCCAGCAGTACTAGCGGGAGACCCTACGAGCAGTACTTC. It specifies CASSTSGRPYEQYF.

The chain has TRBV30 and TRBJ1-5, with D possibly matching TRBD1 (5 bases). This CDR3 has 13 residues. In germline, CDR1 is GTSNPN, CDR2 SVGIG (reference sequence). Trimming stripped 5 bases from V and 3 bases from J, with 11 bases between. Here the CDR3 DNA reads TGTGCCTGGCGGGGCAGGTTCAATCAGCCCCAGCATTTT. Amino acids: CAWRGRFNQPQHF.

The CDR3 region has the DNA TGTGCCTGGAGTGCGGGGACAGGGAATCAGCCCCAGCATTTT. This codes for CAWSAGTGNQPQHF. The rearrangement links TRBV30 to TRBJ1-5; 9 nucleotides align to TRBD1. Looked up from germline, CDR1 is GTSNPN and CDR2 is SVGIG (reference sequence). The CDR3 extends over 14 amino acids. The trim removed 1 base at V and 4 bases at J, leaving 2 bases unmatched.

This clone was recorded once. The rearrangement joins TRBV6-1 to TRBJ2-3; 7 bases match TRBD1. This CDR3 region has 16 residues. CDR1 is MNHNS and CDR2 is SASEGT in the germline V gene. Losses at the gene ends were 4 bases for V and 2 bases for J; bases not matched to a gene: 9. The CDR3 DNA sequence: TGTGCCAGCAGTGGACGGGACAGAGAGATCACAGATACGCAGTATTTT. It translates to CASSGRDREITDTQYF.

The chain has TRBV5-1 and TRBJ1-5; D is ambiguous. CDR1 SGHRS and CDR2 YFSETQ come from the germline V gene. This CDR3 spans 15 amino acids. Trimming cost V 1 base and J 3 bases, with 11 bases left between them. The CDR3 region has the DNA TGCGCCAGCAGCTTGAGAGGAGAATCCAATCAGCCCCAGCATTTT. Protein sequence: CASSLRGESNQPQHF.

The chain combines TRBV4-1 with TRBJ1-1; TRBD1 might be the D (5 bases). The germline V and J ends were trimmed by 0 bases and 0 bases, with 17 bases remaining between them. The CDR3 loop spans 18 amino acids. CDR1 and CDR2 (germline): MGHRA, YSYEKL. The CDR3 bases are TGCGCCAGCAGCCAAGATCGAAGGGGCTTGGGAGTGAACACTGAAGCTTTCTTT. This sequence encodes CASSQDRRGLGVNTEAFF.

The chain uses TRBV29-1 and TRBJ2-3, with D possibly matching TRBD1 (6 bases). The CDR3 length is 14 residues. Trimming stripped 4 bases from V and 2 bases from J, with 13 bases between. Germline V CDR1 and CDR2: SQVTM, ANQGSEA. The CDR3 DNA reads TGCAGCGTTGGCGTCAGGGGAGCCACAGATACGCAGTATTTT. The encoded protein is CSVGVRGATDTQYF.

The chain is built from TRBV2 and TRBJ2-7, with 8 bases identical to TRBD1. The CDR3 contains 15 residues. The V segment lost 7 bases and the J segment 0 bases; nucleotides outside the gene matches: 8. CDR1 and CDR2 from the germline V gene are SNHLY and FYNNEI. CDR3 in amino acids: CASTLDRALSYEQYF. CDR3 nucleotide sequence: TGTGCCAGCACCTTGGACAGGGCCCTCTCCTACGAGCAGTACTTC.

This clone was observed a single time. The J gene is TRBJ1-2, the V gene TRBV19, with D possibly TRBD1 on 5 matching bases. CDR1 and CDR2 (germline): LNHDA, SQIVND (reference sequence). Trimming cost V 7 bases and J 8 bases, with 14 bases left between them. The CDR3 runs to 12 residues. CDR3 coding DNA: TGTGCCAGTAACGGGGGGGGTAGAGGCTACACCTTC. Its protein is CASNGGGRGYTF.